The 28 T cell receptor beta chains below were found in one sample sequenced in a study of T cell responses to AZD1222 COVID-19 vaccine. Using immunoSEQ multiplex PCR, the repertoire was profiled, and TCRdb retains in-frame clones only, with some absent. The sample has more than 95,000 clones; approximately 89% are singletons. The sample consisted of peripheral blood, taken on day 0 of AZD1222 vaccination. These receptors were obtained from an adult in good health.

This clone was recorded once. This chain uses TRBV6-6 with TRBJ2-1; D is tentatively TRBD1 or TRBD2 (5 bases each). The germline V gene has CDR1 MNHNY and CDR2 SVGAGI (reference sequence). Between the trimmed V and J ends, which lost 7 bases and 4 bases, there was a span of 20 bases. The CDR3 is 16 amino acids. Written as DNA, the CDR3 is TGTGCCAGCAAAACGGATAGGGTGAGGGGATACAATGAGCAGTTCTTC. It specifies CASKTDRVRGYNEQFF.

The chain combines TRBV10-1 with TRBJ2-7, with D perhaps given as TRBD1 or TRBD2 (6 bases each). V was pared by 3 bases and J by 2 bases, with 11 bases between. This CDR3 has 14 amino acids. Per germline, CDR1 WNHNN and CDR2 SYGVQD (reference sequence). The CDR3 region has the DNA TGCGCCAGCAGTGAAACGGGGGCTGCCTACGAGCAGTACTTC. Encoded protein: CASSETGAAYEQYF.

DNA of the CDR3: TGTGCCAGCAGCTTAGGACTAGTGGGGGGGCCCAGGAAAGAGACCCAGTACTTC. Its translation: CASSLGLVGGPRKETQYF. V is TRBV7-8 and J is TRBJ2-5, with TRBD2 as a possible D gene (7 bases). Germline V gives CDR1 SGHVS, CDR2 FQNEAQ. The V and J ends lost 1 base and 3 bases respectively, with 21 bases between them. This CDR3 is built from 18 residues.

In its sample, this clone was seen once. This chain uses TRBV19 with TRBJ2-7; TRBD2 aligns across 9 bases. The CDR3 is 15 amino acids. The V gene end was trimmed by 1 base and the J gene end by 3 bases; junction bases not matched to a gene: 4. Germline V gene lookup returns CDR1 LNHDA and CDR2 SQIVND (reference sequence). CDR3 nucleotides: TGTGCCAGTAGTATAGCGCGGGGGGGGTACTACGAGCAGTACTTC. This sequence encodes CASSIARGGYYEQYF.

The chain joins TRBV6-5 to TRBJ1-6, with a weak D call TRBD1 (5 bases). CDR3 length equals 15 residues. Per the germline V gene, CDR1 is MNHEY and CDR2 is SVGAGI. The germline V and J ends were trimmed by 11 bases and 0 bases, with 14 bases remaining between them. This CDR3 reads CAGFDGASYNSPLHF. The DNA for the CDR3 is TGTGCCGGCTTCGACGGGGCCTCCTATAATTCACCCCTCCACTTT.

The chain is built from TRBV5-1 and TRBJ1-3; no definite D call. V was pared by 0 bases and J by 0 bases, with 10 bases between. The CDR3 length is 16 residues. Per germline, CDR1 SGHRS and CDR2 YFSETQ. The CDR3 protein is CASSLVGSDSGNTIYF. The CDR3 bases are TGCGCCAGCAGCTTGGTAGGCAGTGACTCTGGAAACACCATATATTTT.

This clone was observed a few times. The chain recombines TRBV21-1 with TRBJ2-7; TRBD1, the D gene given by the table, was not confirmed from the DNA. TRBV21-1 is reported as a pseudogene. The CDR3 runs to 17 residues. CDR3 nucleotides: TGTGCCAGCAGCAAAGTAGAACAGGGGTTATCAGGCTACGAGCAGTACTTC. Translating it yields CASSKVEQGLSGYEQYF.

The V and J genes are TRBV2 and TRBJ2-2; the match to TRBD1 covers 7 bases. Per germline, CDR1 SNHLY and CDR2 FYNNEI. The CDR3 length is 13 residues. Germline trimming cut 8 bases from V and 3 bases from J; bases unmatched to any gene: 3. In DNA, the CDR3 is TGTGCCAGCGCCACAGGGGACACCGGGGAGCTGTTTTTT. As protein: CASATGDTGELFF.

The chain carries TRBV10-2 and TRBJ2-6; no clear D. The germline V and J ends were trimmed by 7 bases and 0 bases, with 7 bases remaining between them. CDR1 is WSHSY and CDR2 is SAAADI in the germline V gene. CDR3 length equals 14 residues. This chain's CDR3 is CASKATSGANVLTF. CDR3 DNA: TGCGCCAGCAAGGCCACCTCTGGGGCCAACGTCCTGACTTTC.

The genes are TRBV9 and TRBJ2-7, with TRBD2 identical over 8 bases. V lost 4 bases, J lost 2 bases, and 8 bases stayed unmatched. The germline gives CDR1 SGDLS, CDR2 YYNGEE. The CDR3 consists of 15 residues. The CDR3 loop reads CASSLGGLAAYEQYF. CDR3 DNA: TGTGCCAGCAGCCTAGGAGGACTAGCTGCCTACGAGCAGTACTTC.

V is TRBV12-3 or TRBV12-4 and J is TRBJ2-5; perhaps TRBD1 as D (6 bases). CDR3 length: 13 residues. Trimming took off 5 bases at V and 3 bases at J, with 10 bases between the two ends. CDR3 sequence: CASSPGVEETQYF. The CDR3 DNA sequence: TGTGCCAGCAGTCCAGGGGTGGAAGAGACCCAGTACTTC.

CDR3 residues: CASSEYEGLEEYF. As DNA, the CDR3 is TGTGCCAGCAGTGAATATGAGGGTTTGGAGGAGTACTTC. V gene TRBV6-1 combines with J gene TRBJ2-7; D possibly corresponds to TRBD2 (5 bases). Germline-derived CDR1 and CDR2 are MNHNS and SASEGT. Trimming took off 2 bases at V and 11 bases at J, with 16 bases between the two ends. CDR3 length equals 13 residues.

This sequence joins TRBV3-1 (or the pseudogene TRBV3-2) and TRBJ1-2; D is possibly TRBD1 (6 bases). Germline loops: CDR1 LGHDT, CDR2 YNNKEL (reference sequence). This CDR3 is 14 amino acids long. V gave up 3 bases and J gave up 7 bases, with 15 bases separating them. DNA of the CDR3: TGTGCCAGCAGCCAGGGTCCCGGGACAAGTGGCTACACCTTC. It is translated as CASSQGPGTSGYTF.

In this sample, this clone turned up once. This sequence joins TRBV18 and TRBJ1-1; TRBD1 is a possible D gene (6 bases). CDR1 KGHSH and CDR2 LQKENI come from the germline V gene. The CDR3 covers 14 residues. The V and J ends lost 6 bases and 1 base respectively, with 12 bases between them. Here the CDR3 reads CASSLGTTNTEAFF. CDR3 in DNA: TGTGCCAGCTCCCTTGGGACAACGAACACTGAAGCTTTCTTT.

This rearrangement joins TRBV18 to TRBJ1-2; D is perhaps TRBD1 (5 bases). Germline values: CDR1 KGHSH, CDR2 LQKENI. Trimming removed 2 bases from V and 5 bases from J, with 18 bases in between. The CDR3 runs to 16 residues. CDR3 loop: CASSPNIGTGAYGYTF. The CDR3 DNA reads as TGTGCCAGCTCACCAAACATTGGGACGGGAGCTTATGGCTACACCTTC. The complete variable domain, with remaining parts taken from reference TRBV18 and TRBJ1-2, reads NAGVMQNPRHLVRRRGQEARLRCSPMKGHSHVYWYRQLPEEGLKFMVYLQKENIIDESGMPKERFSAEFPKEGPSILRIQQVVRGDSAAYFCASSPNIGTGAYGYTFGSGTRLTVV.

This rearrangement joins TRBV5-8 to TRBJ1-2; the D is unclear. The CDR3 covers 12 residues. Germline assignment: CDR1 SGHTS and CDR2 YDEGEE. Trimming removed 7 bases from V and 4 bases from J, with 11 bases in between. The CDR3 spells CASSRVAYGYTF. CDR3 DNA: TGTGCCAGCTCAAGGGTGGCCTATGGCTACACCTTC.

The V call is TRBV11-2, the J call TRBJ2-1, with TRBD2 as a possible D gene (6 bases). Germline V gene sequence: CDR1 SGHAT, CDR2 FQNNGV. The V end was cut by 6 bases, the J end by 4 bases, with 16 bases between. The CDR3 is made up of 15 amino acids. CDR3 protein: CASRQPGLLYNEQFF. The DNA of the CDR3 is TGTGCCAGCAGACAACCGGGACTGTTGTACAATGAGCAGTTCTTC.

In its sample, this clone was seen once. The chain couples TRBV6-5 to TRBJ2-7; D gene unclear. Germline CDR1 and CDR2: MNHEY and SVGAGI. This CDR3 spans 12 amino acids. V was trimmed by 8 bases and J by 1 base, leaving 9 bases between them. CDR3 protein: CASSVGSYEQYF. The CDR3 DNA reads TGTGCCAGCTCGGTAGGATCCTACGAGCAGTACTTC.

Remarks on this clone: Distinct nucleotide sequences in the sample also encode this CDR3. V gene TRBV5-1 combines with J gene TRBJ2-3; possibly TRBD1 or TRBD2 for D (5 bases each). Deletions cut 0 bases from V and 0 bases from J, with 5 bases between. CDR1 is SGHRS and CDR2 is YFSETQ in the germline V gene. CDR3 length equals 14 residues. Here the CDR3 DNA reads TGCGCCAGCAGCTTGGGGGGGAGCACAGATACGCAGTATTTT. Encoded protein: CASSLGGSTDTQYF.

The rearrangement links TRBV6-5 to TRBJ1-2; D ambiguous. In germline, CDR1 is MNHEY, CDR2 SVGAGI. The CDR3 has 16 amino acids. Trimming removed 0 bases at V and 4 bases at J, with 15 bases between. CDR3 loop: CASSYSLPGEGYGYTF. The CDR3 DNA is TGTGCCAGCAGTTACTCGTTACCGGGCGAGGGCTATGGCTACACCTTC.

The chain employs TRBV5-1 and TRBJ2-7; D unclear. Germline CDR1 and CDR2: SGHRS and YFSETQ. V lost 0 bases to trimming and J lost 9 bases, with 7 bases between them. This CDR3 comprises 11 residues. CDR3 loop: CASSLEGRQYF. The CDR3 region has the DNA TGCGCCAGCAGCTTGGAAGGGCGGCAGTACTTC. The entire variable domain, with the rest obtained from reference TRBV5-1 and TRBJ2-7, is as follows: KAGVTQTPRYLIKTRGQQVTLSCSPISGHRSVSWYQQTPGQGLQFLFEYFSETQRNKGNFPGRFSGRQFSNSRSEMNVSTLELGDSALYLCASSLEGRQYFGPGTRLTVT.

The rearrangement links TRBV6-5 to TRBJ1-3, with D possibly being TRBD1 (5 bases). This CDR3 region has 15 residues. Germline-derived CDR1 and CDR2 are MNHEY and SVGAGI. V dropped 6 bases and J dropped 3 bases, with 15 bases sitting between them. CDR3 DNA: TGTGCCAGCAGACAGACCCGGGACGGTGGAAACACCATATATTTT. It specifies CASRQTRDGGNTIYF.

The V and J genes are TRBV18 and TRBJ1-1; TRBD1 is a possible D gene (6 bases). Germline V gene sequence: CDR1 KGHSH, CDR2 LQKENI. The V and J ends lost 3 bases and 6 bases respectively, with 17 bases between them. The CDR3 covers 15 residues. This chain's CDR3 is CASSPPERGTPEAFF. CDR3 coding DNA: TGTGCCAGCTCACCCCCAGAGCGTGGGACACCTGAAGCTTTCTTT.

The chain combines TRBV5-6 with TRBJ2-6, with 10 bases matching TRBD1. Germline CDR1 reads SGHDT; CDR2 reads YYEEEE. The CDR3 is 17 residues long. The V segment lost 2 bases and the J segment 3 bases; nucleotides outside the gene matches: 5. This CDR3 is CASSFRDRGYGANVLTF. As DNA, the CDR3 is TGTGCCAGCAGCTTTAGGGACAGGGGTTATGGGGCCAACGTCCTGACTTTC. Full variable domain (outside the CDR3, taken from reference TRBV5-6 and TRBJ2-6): DAGVTQSPTHLIKTRGQQVTLRCSPKSGHDTVSWYQQALGQGPQFIFQYYEEEERQRGNFPDRFSGHQFPNYSSELNVNALLLGDSALYLCASSFRDRGYGANVLTFGAGSRLTVL.

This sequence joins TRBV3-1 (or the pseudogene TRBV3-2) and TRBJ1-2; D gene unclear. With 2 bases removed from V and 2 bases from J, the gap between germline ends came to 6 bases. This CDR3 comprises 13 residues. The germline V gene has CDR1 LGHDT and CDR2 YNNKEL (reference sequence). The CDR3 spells CASSQYSNYGYTF. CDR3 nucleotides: TGTGCCAGCAGCCAATATTCCAACTATGGCTACACCTTC.

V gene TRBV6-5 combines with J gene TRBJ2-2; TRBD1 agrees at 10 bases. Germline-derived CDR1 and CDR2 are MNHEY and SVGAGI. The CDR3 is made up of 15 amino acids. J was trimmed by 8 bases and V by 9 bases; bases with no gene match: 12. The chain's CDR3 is CASPPVDRGRGELFF. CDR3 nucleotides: TGTGCCAGTCCCCCTGTGGACAGGGGGAGGGGGGAGCTGTTTTTT.

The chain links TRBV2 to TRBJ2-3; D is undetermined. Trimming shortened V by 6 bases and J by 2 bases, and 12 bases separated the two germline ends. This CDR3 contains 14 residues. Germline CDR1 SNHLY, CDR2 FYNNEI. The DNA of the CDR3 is TGTGCCAGCAGCATAGTTTCGTCCACAGATACGCAGTATTTT. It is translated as CASSIVSSTDTQYF.

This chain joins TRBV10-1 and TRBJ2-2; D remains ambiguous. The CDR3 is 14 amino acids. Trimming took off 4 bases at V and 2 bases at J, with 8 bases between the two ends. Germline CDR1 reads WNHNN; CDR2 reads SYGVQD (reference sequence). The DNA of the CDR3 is TGCGCCAGCAGTGGAGGAAGAAACACCGGGGAGCTGTTTTTT. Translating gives CASSGGRNTGELFF.